These 2 T cell receptor beta chains came from one sample sequenced in a study of blood T cell repertoires in COVID-19. TCRdb keeps only in-frame clones here, not all; method: immunoSEQ multiplex PCR. The sample records 190,000 or so clones, 85% to 90% being singletons. The source material was PBMCs or T cells enriched from blood (not recorded which). The receptors here all came from a young man who had recovered from COVID-19.

A few counts support this clone. This chain links TRBV27 with TRBJ1-2; 7 bases line up with TRBD1. The germline CDR1 and CDR2 sequences are MNHEY and SMNVEV (reference sequence). The trim removed 2 bases at V and 8 bases at J, leaving 8 bases unmatched. The CDR3 covers 14 residues. The CDR3 protein is CASSLAQGVVGYTF. The CDR3 DNA sequence: TGTGCCAGCAGTTTAGCGCAGGGGGTAGTAGGCTACACCTTC.

The gene calls are TRBV5-4 and TRBJ1-1; weak D call: TRBD1 (6 bases). Trimming stripped 3 bases from V and 1 base from J, with 13 bases between. This CDR3 has 15 residues. The germline gives CDR1 SGHNT, CDR2 YYREEE (reference sequence). The CDR3 reads CASSSPGTSNTEAFF. The CDR3 DNA reads as TGTGCCAGCAGCTCCCCGGGGACATCGAACACTGAAGCTTTCTTT.